These T cell receptor beta chains were read from a single sample in a study of regulatory T cells in long-lasting Graves disease. TCRdb analysed the multiplex PCR reads with MiXCR anew, one entry per CDR3 protein. The sample consists of 400,000 to 500,000 distinct CDR3 sequences, approximately 22% of them appearing once. The sample here was peripheral blood mononuclear cells (PBMCs), taken when the disease was refractory, from a patient treated with antithyroid drugs. These receptor sequences come from a female donor with Graves disease. CDR3s include the opening cysteine and the closing phenylalanine or tryptophan. Fields, in order: D gene, V gene, clone size, J gene, CDR3 DNA, CDR3 protein. The D gene is left open where the match is weak. The size field is filled for only some rows; it gives once, few, many or a size class.

NA	TRBV5-1	NA	TRBJ2-7	TGCGCCAGCAGCTTCAACGGTGGGAACTCCTACGAGCAGTACTTC	CASSFNGGNSYEQYF
NA	TRBV6-1	few	TRBJ2-2	TGTGCCAGCAGACGGATTCAGGACAGAAGGGCCGGGGAGCTGTTTTTT	CASRRIQDRRAGELFF
TRBD2	TRBV29-1	NA	TRBJ2-5	TGCAGCGTTGAGACGGCTCAGCGGGAGGGAGAGACCCAGTACTTC	CSVETAQREGETQYF
TRBD1	TRBV27	many	TRBJ1-4	TGTGCCAGCAGCCCACCCCGGGACAGGGGCGAAAAACTGTTTTTT	CASSPPRDRGEKLFF
NA	TRBV28	many	TRBJ2-7	TGTGCCAGCAGTTCCCTTATCGACTACGAGCAGTACTTC	CASSSLIDYEQYF
TRBD1	TRBV29-1	NA	TRBJ2-3	TGCAGCGTTGAAGGGGACAGGGGTAGCACAGATACGCAGTATTTT	CSVEGDRGSTDTQYF
NA	TRBV3-1	many	TRBJ1-2	TGTGCCAGCAGCTTCGAGGACCGGGATTCGGGCTACACCTTC	CASSFEDRDSGYTF
NA	TRBV13	many	TRBJ1-1	TGTGCCAGCAGCTTTTCTGGGGGGGCCACTGAAGCTTTCTTT	CASSFSGGATEAFF
TRBD1	TRBV20-1	NA	TRBJ1-1	TGCAGTGCTAGAACTACAGGGGGAGGAGGTGAAGCTTTCTTT	CSARTTGGGGEAFF
TRBD1	TRBV27	NA	TRBJ1-5	TGTGCCAGCAGTCCATCAGGGGGGCCCCAGCATTTT	CASSPSGGPQHF
NA	TRBV13	many	TRBJ2-5	TGTGCCAGCAGTTGGAGTAGCTCGGGGGAGACCCAGTACTTC	CASSWSSSGETQYF
NA	TRBV28	many	TRBJ1-1	TGTGCCAGCAGTTTCGTGCGTACGAAAGGACGGGGGCGCCGAGAAACTGAAGCTTTCTTT	CASSFVRTKGRGRRETEAFF
NA	TRBV9	NA	TRBJ2-2	TGTGCCAGCAGCGTATACCGGGGGTTGGGCGGGGAGCTGTTTTTT	CASSVYRGLGGELFF
TRBD1	TRBV20-1	few	TRBJ2-5	TGCAGTGCCATAATCCGGGACAGGGGCGCCAGTCAAGAGACCCAGTACTTC	CSAIIRDRGASQETQYF
NA	TRBV28	many	TRBJ2-5	TGTGCCAGCAGTCAAGGGGTTTCGGGGGAGACCCAGTACTTC	CASSQGVSGETQYF
NA	TRBV28	many	TRBJ1-6	TGTGCCAGCAGTTTCCCCCAGGGGATGAATTCACCCCTCCACTTT	CASSFPQGMNSPLHF
NA	TRBV5-1	NA	TRBJ2-3	TGCGCCAGCAGCTTGGAGGCAGCCCCGGGTACGCAGTATTTT	CASSLEAAPGTQYF
NA	TRBV20-1	NA	TRBJ2-2	TGCAGTGCTTGGACGATTGATACCGGGGAGCTGTTTTTT	CSAWTIDTGELFF
NA	TRBV4-1	NA	TRBJ1-2	TGCGCCAGCAGCCAAGCGAGACAGGCCCAAAGTGGCTACACCTTC	CASSQARQAQSGYTF
NA	TRBV7-8	few	TRBJ2-7	TGTGCCAGCAGCTCCCTGGTAGGGGGGACCTACGAGCAGTACTTC	CASSSLVGGTYEQYF
NA	TRBV20-1	NA	TRBJ1-5	TGCAGTGCTAGAGATCTCCTCAGTAACAATCAGCCCCAGCATTTT	CSARDLLSNNQPQHF
NA	TRBV29-1	few	TRBJ2-6	TGCAGCGTTCCGGGGGCAGACTCTGGGGCCAACGTCCTGACTTTC	CSVPGADSGANVLTF
NA	TRBV7-2	few	TRBJ1-5	TGTGCCAGCAGCTTAATGAGGTGGGAGCCCCAGCATTTT	CASSLMRWEPQHF
NA	TRBV4-1	NA	TRBJ1-4	TGCGCCAGCAGACCAGACAGGTTCGATGAAAAACTGTTTTTT	CASRPDRFDEKLFF
TRBD1	TRBV20-1	few	TRBJ1-2	TGCAGTGCTAGAGTCCTCGTCCTAACAGGGGGAATTGGCTACACCTTC	CSARVLVLTGGIGYTF
TRBD2	TRBV2	many	TRBJ2-5	TGTGCCAGCGGGACTAGCGGGAGTCAGGAGACCCAGTACTTC	CASGTSGSQETQYF
TRBD1	TRBV28	many	TRBJ1-6	TGTGCCAGCCGGCCGGGGGGTGGAGGGGGCGCGAATTCACCCCTCCACTTT	CASRPGGGGGANSPLHF
NA	TRBV5-6	NA	TRBJ2-2	TGTGCCAGCAGATGGGGTGCCAGACCGGGGGAGCTGTTTTTT	CASRWGARPGELFF
NA	TRBV27	NA	TRBJ2-3	TGTGCCAGCGTCACCTCCGGGACCAGCACAGATACGCAGTATTTT	CASVTSGTSTDTQYF
NA	TRBV28	many	TRBJ2-7	TGTGCCAGCAGTTTATTAGATAGCGTACCCAGGGACGAGCAGTACTTC	CASSLLDSVPRDEQYF
NA	TRBV28	NA	TRBJ2-3	TGTGCCAGTACCTCCGGACAGATCTTCACAGATACGCAGTATTTT	CASTSGQIFTDTQYF
TRBD2	TRBV20-1	few	TRBJ2-7	TGCAGTGCTAGCACCCAACTAGCGGGACTTACCTACGAGCAGTACTTC	CSASTQLAGLTYEQYF
TRBD2	TRBV20-1	few	TRBJ2-2	TGCAGTGCTATTGAAGCGGGAGTGGTGGCCGGGGAGCTGTTTTTT	CSAIEAGVVAGELFF
NA	TRBV5-1	NA	TRBJ2-5	TGCGCCAGCAGCTCGACAGTGTACCAAGAGACCCAGTACTTC	CASSSTVYQETQYF
TRBD1	TRBV20-1	few	TRBJ2-7	TGCAGTGCTAGGGGACAGAACTCCTACGAGCAGTACTTC	CSARGQNSYEQYF
NA	TRBV3-1	few	TRBJ2-4	TGTGCCAGCAGCCAAGGTTTGAGGGCGGGAAACATTCAGTACTTC	CASSQGLRAGNIQYF
NA	TRBV7-3	NA	TRBJ2-3	TGTGCCAGCAGCTTAGTAAGATCAGATACGCAGTATTTT	CASSLVRSDTQYF
TRBD2	TRBV13	NA	TRBJ2-5	TGTGCCAGCAGCTTATACCCGGGACTAGCGGGACAATACGAGCAGCACTTC	CASSLYPGLAGQYEQHF
NA	TRBV27	few	TRBJ2-7	TGTGCCAGCAGTTTAGCGGCTAGCGATAGGGTATACGAGCAGTACTTC	CASSLAASDRVYEQYF
NA	TRBV6-2/TRBV6-3	NA	TRBJ2-7	TGTGCCAGCAGTTACCGCGGTTCCTACGAGCAGTACTTC	CASSYRGSYEQYF
NA	TRBV27	few	TRBJ1-6	TGTGCCAGCAGTGTCGGGACTGGGGATTCACCCCTCCACTTT	CASSVGTGDSPLHF
TRBD1	TRBV7-2	NA	TRBJ1-2	TGTGCCAGCAGCTCCCGACAGGGGGTCGGGATCTATGGCTACACCTTC	CASSSRQGVGIYGYTF
NA	TRBV28	many	TRBJ1-1	TGTGCCAGCAGTTTACAGAGACCCCTGAACACTGAAGCTTTCTTT	CASSLQRPLNTEAFF
NA	TRBV5-6	NA	TRBJ2-7	TGTGCCAGCAGCTCGGGACTCCCCCGCGGCGAGCAGTACTTC	CASSSGLPRGEQYF
NA	TRBV12-3/TRBV12-4	many	TRBJ2-7	TGTGCCAGCAGTTGGGGCTCGGCAGACGAGCAGTACTTC	CASSWGSADEQYF
NA	TRBV28	many	TRBJ1-6	TGTGCCAGCAGTCCCGCCGGGCAGCGGGCCCTCCACTTT	CASSPAGQRALHF
NA	TRBV7-9	NA	TRBJ2-3	TGTGCCAGCAGCCCTACTAGCCGATCCACAGATACGCAGTATTTT	CASSPTSRSTDTQYF